The 27 T cell receptor beta chains below come from one sample, sequenced in a study of neoadjuvant anti-PD-1 for oral cavity cancer. The assay was immunoSEQ multiplex PCR, and TCRdb's table has in-frame clones only and misses some. The sample shows tens of thousands of clones, about 84% of them seen only once. The source was PBMCs, collected before nivolumab (anti-PD-1) treatment. Source of these receptors: a person between 35 and 79 years old with oral cavity squamous cell carcinoma.

This clone is classed as medium-sized (0.01 to 0.1%). The chain recombines TRBV30 with TRBJ2-3, with TRBD2 matching 7 bases. The CDR3 has 13 amino acids. Trimming at V came to 5 bases and at J to 0 bases, leaving 2 bases not matched to a gene. Germline loops: CDR1 GTSNPN, CDR2 SVGIG (reference sequence). CDR3 in DNA: TGTGCCTGGGTGCGGGAGAGCACAGATACGCAGTATTTT. Its translation: CAWVRESTDTQYF.

This rearrangement joins TRBV6-5 to TRBJ1-4, with D possibly being TRBD1 (6 bases). The CDR3 length is 15 residues. The germline V gene encodes CDR1 MNHEY and CDR2 SVGAGI. V lost 5 bases and J 7 bases, leaving 17 bases between the germline ends. Here the CDR3 reads CASSLGQRSGEKLFF. CDR3 sequence (DNA): TGTGCCAGCAGTCTAGGACAGAGATCTGGTGAAAAACTGTTTTTT.

This clone was seen a few times. The chain links TRBV9 to TRBJ1-1; perhaps TRBD1 as D (5 bases). CDR1 is SGDLS, CDR2 YYNGEE, per germline. This CDR3 comprises 13 residues. Trimming took 2 bases from V and 8 from J, leaving 13 bases between them. CDR3 sequence reads: CASSVGPGGEAFF. CDR3 nucleotides: TGTGCCAGCAGCGTGGGGCCCGGGGGAGAAGCTTTCTTT.

The chain recombines TRBV11-3 with TRBJ2-1; 9 nucleotides line up with TRBD1. CDR3 length: 17 residues. Per the germline V gene, CDR1 is SGHNT and CDR2 is YENEEA. J lost 0 bases, V lost 5 bases, and 8 bases had no gene match. In DNA form, the CDR3 reads TGTGCCAGCAGCCCCGGGACAGGGACAGGCTCCTACAATGAGCAGTTCTTC. It yields the protein CASSPGTGTGSYNEQFF.

This clone was detected a few times. V and J are TRBV7-2 and TRBJ2-7; 10 bases match TRBD1. The CDR3 is 17 amino acids. With V trimmed by 0 bases and J by 4 bases, 9 bases remained unmatched. Germline lookup yields CDR1 SGHTA and CDR2 FQGNSA. CDR3 sequence: CASSLAPPGQGIYEQYF. DNA of the CDR3: TGTGCCAGCAGCTTAGCCCCGCCGGGACAGGGGATATACGAGCAGTACTTC.

This clone showed up just once. The chain uses TRBV27 and TRBJ2-7, with 16 bases identical to TRBD2. V was pared by 11 bases and J by 3 bases, with 10 bases of the junction left unmatched. The CDR3 has 16 residues. Germline values: CDR1 MNHEY, CDR2 SMNVEV (reference sequence). CDR3 DNA: TGTGCCGGCGGGACTAGCGGGAGGGCCGAACTCTACGAGCAGTACTTC. Protein product: CAGGTSGRAELYEQYF.

The chain has TRBV6-1 and TRBJ2-6; the D is unclear. The germline V gene encodes CDR1 MNHNS and CDR2 SASEGT. This CDR3 spans 18 amino acids. V was shortened by 2 bases and J by 0 bases, with 14 bases between the two germline ends. CDR3 protein: CASSERARVYSGANVLTF. The CDR3 nucleotides read TGTGCCAGCAGTGAACGAGCCCGTGTTTACTCTGGGGCCAACGTCCTGACTTTC.

V usage is TRBV10-3 and J usage is TRBJ2-7; 10 bases are shared with TRBD2. V shed 3 bases, J shed 3 bases, and the junction held 20 bases outside the gene matches. Per the germline V gene, CDR1 is ENHRY and CDR2 is SYGVKD. CDR3 length equals 20 residues. The CDR3 loop reads CAISEPDVEVAGGSFYEQYF. The CDR3 DNA is TGTGCCATCAGTGAACCAGATGTCGAGGTAGCGGGGGGATCTTTCTACGAGCAGTACTTC.

The V call is TRBV10-3, the J call TRBJ2-2; D gene unclear. V shed 5 bases and J shed 4 bases, with 5 bases lying between them. The CDR3 consists of 12 residues. Germline CDR1 reads ENHRY; CDR2 reads SYGVKD. CDR3 bases: TGTGCCATCAGTACAGCCACCGGGGAGCTGTTTTTT. It translates to CAISTATGELFF.

The chain employs TRBV2 and TRBJ1-5; D not certain. The CDR3 sequence is 15 residues long. V dropped 5 bases and J dropped 0 bases, with 11 bases sitting between them. Germline assignment: CDR1 SNHLY and CDR2 FYNNEI. The DNA for the CDR3 is TGTGCCAGCAGTCTAGAGTGGGGTAGCAATCAGCCCCAGCATTTT. It translates to CASSLEWGSNQPQHF.

The chain combines TRBV19 with TRBJ1-1, with D possibly being TRBD1 (6 bases). V was clipped by 6 bases and J by 5 bases, with 19 bases between them. The CDR3 sequence is 15 residues long. Germline values: CDR1 LNHDA, CDR2 SQIVND (reference sequence). The CDR3 sequence: CASSPGGTPGTEAFF. The CDR3 DNA follows: TGTGCCAGTAGCCCCGGGGGGACACCGGGTACTGAAGCTTTCTTT. The variable domain in full, completed from reference TRBV19 and TRBJ1-1, reads DGGITQSPKYLFRKEGQNVTLSCEQNLNHDAMYWYRQDPGQGLRLIYYSQIVNDFQKGDIAEGYSVSREKKESFPLTVTSAQKNPTAFYLCASSPGGTPGTEAFFGQGTRLTVV.

The V gene is TRBV29-1, the J gene TRBJ2-2; TRBD1 aligns across 7 bases. CDR1 is SQVTM and CDR2 is ANQGSEA in the germline V gene. V lost 5 bases, J lost 0 bases, and 6 bases stayed unmatched. The CDR3 totals 15 residues. The CDR3 protein is CSVLRGNTNTGELFF. As DNA, the CDR3 is TGCAGCGTTCTCAGGGGGAATACGAACACCGGGGAGCTGTTTTTT.

The CDR3 loop is CASSVGAHEKETQYF. Written as DNA, the CDR3 is TGTGCCAGCAGCGTAGGCGCACACGAGAAAGAGACCCAGTACTTC. The V and J genes are TRBV9 and TRBJ2-5; D is ambiguous. The germline CDR1 and CDR2 sequences are SGDLS and YYNGEE. V shed 0 bases and J shed 3 bases, with 12 bases lying between them. The length of the CDR3 is 15 residues.

The chain is built from TRBV27 and TRBJ1-2; D perhaps matches TRBD1 (5 bases). Germline V gene lookup returns CDR1 MNHEY and CDR2 SMNVEV (reference sequence). The CDR3 spans 13 residues. Trimming left V 2 bases short and J 3 bases short, with 7 bases between. CDR3: CASSLTGDYGYTF. For the CDR3, the DNA is TGTGCCAGCAGTTTAACGGGGGACTATGGCTACACCTTC.

The sample holds one count of this clone. This chain connects TRBV5-1 to TRBJ2-5; 9 bases are shared with TRBD1. Germline loops: CDR1 SGHRS, CDR2 YFSETQ. V lost 4 bases to trimming and J lost 5 bases; unmatched junction nucleotides: 6. The CDR3 extends over 14 amino acids. CDR3 coding DNA: TGCGCCAGCAGCACGGCCGGGACAGGGGAGACCCAGTACTTC. Translation gives CASSTAGTGETQYF.

The rearrangement joins TRBV19 to TRBJ2-2; 7 bases agree with TRBD1. Germline V CDR1 and CDR2: LNHDA, SQIVND (reference sequence). This CDR3 contains 14 residues. With 4 bases clipped from V and 1 base from J, the junction kept 0 bases outside the gene matches. The CDR3 DNA follows: TGTGCCAGTAGTAGGACAGGGAACACCGGGGAGCTGTTTTTT. Its protein is CASSRTGNTGELFF.

J is TRBJ2-1 and V is TRBV5-1; D possibly corresponds to TRBD2 (5 bases). V lost 0 bases, J lost 0 bases, and 7 bases lay in between. This CDR3 is 15 amino acids long. The germline gives CDR1 SGHRS, CDR2 YFSETQ. CDR3 in amino acids: CASSLVGDSYNEQFF. The DNA for the CDR3 is TGCGCCAGCAGCTTGGTGGGAGACTCCTACAATGAGCAGTTCTTC.

This clone was observed a handful of times. The chain employs TRBV20-1 and TRBJ1-2, with D unclear. The V end was cut by 2 bases, the J end by 2 bases, with 0 bases between. Germline-derived CDR1 and CDR2 are DFQATT and SNEGSKA (reference sequence). The CDR3 runs 10 residues. CDR3 coding DNA: TGCAGTGCTAGAAACTATGGCTACACCTTC. The encoded protein is CSARNYGYTF.

This clone appeared once. The sample has other DNA sequences that encode this CDR3 too. The chain carries TRBV30 and TRBJ1-1; possible D gene TRBD1, 5 bases. Trimming removed 1 base from V and 1 base from J, with 7 bases in between. Germline lookup yields CDR1 GTSNPN and CDR2 SVGIG (reference sequence). The CDR3 runs 13 residues. CDR3 region: CAWSGQTNTEAFF. The CDR3 nucleotides read TGTGCCTGGAGTGGACAGACGAACACTGAAGCTTTCTTT.

The genes are TRBV4-1 and TRBJ1-1; D not resolved. The CDR3 spans 18 residues. Per germline, CDR1 MGHRA and CDR2 YSYEKL. Trimming cost V 0 bases and J 6 bases, with 23 bases left between them. The CDR3 DNA sequence: TGCGCCAGCAGCCAAGATGCCTGGGCCGGGGAAGGCCGGCCTGAAGCTTTCTTT. It translates to CASSQDAWAGEGRPEAFF.

This chain connects TRBV6-5 to TRBJ2-1; D gene unclear. V was pared by 2 bases and J by 10 bases, with 12 bases between. CDR3 size: 13 residues. CDR1 MNHEY and CDR2 SVGAGI come from the germline V gene. The CDR3 DNA is TGTGCCAGCAGTTACGGTCTGGGCTGGGAGCAGTTCTTC. Translation gives CASSYGLGWEQFF.

The rearrangement links TRBV7-6 to TRBJ2-1; 14 nucleotides align to TRBD2. J was trimmed by 7 bases and V by 2 bases; bases with no gene match: 16. Germline lookup yields CDR1 SGHVS and CDR2 FNYEAQ. The CDR3 is 20 residues long. CDR3 region: CASSLKAPGLAGVGRNEQFF. CDR3 in DNA: TGTGCCAGCAGCTTAAAAGCACCGGGACTAGCGGGAGTGGGGAGGAATGAGCAGTTCTTC.

This clone was seen only a few times. The chain joins TRBV5-1 to TRBJ1-4, with TRBD1 as a possible D gene (5 bases). Germline V lookup: CDR1 SGHRS, CDR2 YFSETQ. Trimming took 4 bases from V and 7 from J, leaving 17 bases between them. This CDR3 is built from 15 residues. CDR3 in DNA: TGCGCCAGCAGCCCCTCCCCGGGGGGTGTTGAAAAACTGTTTTTT. This encodes CASSPSPGGVEKLFF.

V usage is TRBV27 and J usage is TRBJ2-3; TRBD2 might be the D (6 bases). The germline gives CDR1 MNHEY, CDR2 SMNVEV (reference sequence). Deletions cut 5 bases from V and 4 bases from J, with 16 bases between. The CDR3 loop spans 15 amino acids. The CDR3 protein is CASSPLALRADTQYF. The DNA of the CDR3 is TGTGCCAGCAGTCCACTAGCCCTAAGGGCAGATACGCAGTATTTT.

The chain joins TRBV29-1 to TRBJ1-1; possible D gene TRBD1, 5 bases. Between the trimmed V and J ends, which lost 4 bases and 0 bases, there was a span of 6 bases. The CDR3 is made up of 12 amino acids. CDR1 and CDR2 from the germline V gene are SQVTM and ANQGSEA. Here the CDR3 reads CSVGGVNTEAFF. In DNA form, the CDR3 reads TGCAGCGTTGGGGGGGTGAACACTGAAGCTTTCTTT. Full variable domain (remainder filled in from reference TRBV29-1 and TRBJ1-1): SAVISQKPSRDICQRGTSLTIQCQVDSQVTMMFWYRQQPGQSLTLIATANQGSEATYESGFVIDKFPISRPNLTFSTLTVSNMSPEDSSIYLCSVGGVNTEAFFGQGTRLTVV.

This rearrangement joins TRBV30 to TRBJ2-1; 11 positions agree with TRBD2. The junction had 4 bases not matched to a gene; V was cut back by 8 bases and J by 4 bases. The CDR3 sequence is 13 residues long. Per germline, CDR1 GTSNPN and CDR2 SVGIG (reference sequence). In nucleotides, the CDR3 is TGTGCCCCACTAGCGGGAGCTTACAATGAGCAGTTCTTC. This translates into CAPLAGAYNEQFF.

This clone was recorded once. The J gene is TRBJ1-5, the V gene TRBV6-1; D is possibly TRBD1 (6 bases). In germline, CDR1 is MNHNS, CDR2 SASEGT. There are 15 residues in the CDR3. Trimming left V 6 bases short and J 3 bases short, with 15 bases between. The CDR3 DNA is TGTGCCAGCAGACCCCGCGGGGGGCCCAATCAGCCCCAGCATTTT. It translates to CASRPRGGPNQPQHF.